Listed below are T cell receptor beta chains from one sample, sequenced in a study of shared clonotypes between healthy human individuals. The protocol was immunoSEQ multiplex PCR, while the TCRdb copy is restricted to in-frame clones and leaves out a portion. This sample has more than 2 million clones, with 95% found just once. Sequenced sample: naive CD4+ T cells sorted from blood. The receptor set was obtained from a man between 18 and 29 years old in good health. Each CDR3 is given with its conserved first and last residue. D genes are given only for firm matches. Some rows have no size entry. The others give once, few or many, or a class for an expanded clone.

v_call	j_call	clone_size	d_call	cdr3_nt	cdr3_aa
TRBV6-1	TRBJ2-7	once	.	TGTGCCAGCAGTGAAGGCGGGTCCCTACGCGAGCAGTACTTC	CASSEGGSLREQYF
TRBV4-1	TRBJ2-7	.	.	TGCGCCAGCAGCCAAGGGCAGCACTACGAGCAGTACTTC	CASSQGQHYEQYF
TRBV7-6	TRBJ2-5	.	TRBD1	TGTGCCAGCAGCTTAGCGGACAGGAGTCAAGAGACCCAGTACTTC	CASSLADRSQETQYF
TRBV5-6	TRBJ2-7	.	TRBD1	TGTGCCAGCAGCGTGGGACAGTTCCTATACTACGAGCAGTACTTC	CASSVGQFLYYEQYF
TRBV6-1	TRBJ2-7	.	.	TGTGCCAGCAGTGAGGAAGTGGTCGAGCAGTACTTC	CASSEEVVEQYF
TRBV7-3	TRBJ2-3	.	.	TGTGCCAGCAGCTTAAAGGGGACCGGGGGTACGCAGTATTTT	CASSLKGTGGTQYF
TRBV29-1	TRBJ1-5	.	TRBD1	TGCAGCGTATTAGACAGGGGGCTGGATCAGCCCCAGCATTTT	CSVLDRGLDQPQHF
TRBV10-3	TRBJ1-2	.	.	TGTGCCATCAGTGATGGTCGGGGGGGGAACTATGGCTACACCTTC	CAISDGRGGNYGYTF
TRBV18	TRBJ1-2	.	.	TGTGCCAGCTCACCAAAGGGGAATGCTTATGGCTACACCTTC	CASSPKGNAYGYTF
TRBV5-1	TRBJ2-2	.	.	TGCGCCAGCAGCTTGGTTTCCGGGGAGCTGTTTTTT	CASSLVSGELFF
TRBV6-5	TRBJ2-5	.	.	TGTGCCAGCAGACCCGGCCTCGGGGAAGAGACCCAGTACTTC	CASRPGLGEETQYF
TRBV6-1	TRBJ1-1	.	.	TGTGCCAGCAGTGACAATTTGGGGGGCACTGAAGCTTTCTTT	CASSDNLGGTEAFF
TRBV6-1	TRBJ1-5	few	.	TGTGCCAGCAGGCCGGCTACCAATCAGCCCCAGCATTTT	CASRPATNQPQHF
TRBV25-1	TRBJ2-3	.	.	TGTGCCAGCAGTGACGCGAGCACAGATACGCAGTATTTT	CASSDASTDTQYF
TRBV30	TRBJ1-2	.	TRBD1	TGTGTCCAAGATACCCAACAGGGGGCCGGGGGCTACACCTTC	CVQDTQQGAGGYTF
TRBV10-3	TRBJ2-3	.	TRBD1	TGTGCCATCAGTAAGGGACAGGGTAACCCAGATACGCAGTATTTT	CAISKGQGNPDTQYF
TRBV7-3	TRBJ1-2	once	TRBD1	TGTGCCAGCAGCCCCGGGACAGGGGGCAACTATGGCTACACCTTC	CASSPGTGGNYGYTF
TRBV6-5	TRBJ1-6	.	.	TGTGCCACCCAGAATGAGGGTCGTTATTCACCCCTCCACTTT	CATQNEGRYSPLHF
TRBV6-6	TRBJ1-1	.	.	TGTGCCAGCAGTCCTGCGTGGGGAACTGAAGCTTTCTTT	CASSPAWGTEAFF
TRBV27	TRBJ1-2	once	.	TGTGCCAGCAGCCCCCGGACACCCTTTAACTATGGCTACACCTTC	CASSPRTPFNYGYTF
TRBV20-1	TRBJ1-2	.	.	TGCAGTGCTTCCCCTCCAGGCCACACCTTC	CSASPPGHTF
TRBV30	TRBJ2-5	few	.	TGTGCCTGGAGTGGGGGTAGCGTAGAGACCCAGTACTTC	CAWSGGSVETQYF
TRBV6-6	TRBJ2-5	.	.	TGTGCCAGCAGTTACCCCGGGACTGGAAGAAAAGAGACCCAGTACTTC	CASSYPGTGRKETQYF
TRBV11-3	TRBJ2-1	.	.	TGTGCCAGCGCCGCCGGGGCGGTTTCCTACAATGAGCAGTTCTTC	CASAAGAVSYNEQFF
TRBV18	TRBJ2-7	.	.	TGTGCCAGCTCAGTTCCTAGCAATGGCGAGCAGTACTTC	CASSVPSNGEQYF
TRBV11-2	TRBJ2-1	.	.	TGTGCCAGCAGCACCCAGCTGGGTGGCTCCTACAATGAGCAGTTCTTC	CASSTQLGGSYNEQFF